Included here is one T cell receptor (beta chain) sequence, with context. Described time point: patch test 1, 2 weeks after DPC sensitization. Treatment here: therapeutic diphenylcyclopropenone sensitization with weekly scalp DPC. Those who donated were patients with alopecia, 18 to 70 years of age, and suitable for DPC. In TCRdb, the RACE reads were re-called with MiXCR into one record per CDR3 protein. The repertoire includes tens of thousands of distinct CDR3 sequences, 25% to 40% of them detected once, and more than 7% sits in the top ten. CDR3 length equals 16 residues. The V and J ends lost 3 bases and 0 bases respectively, with 14 bases between them. From germline, CDR1 is SGHTA and CDR2 FQGNSA. The sample comes from a study of human T cells and chemical hapten exposure. Study-level information: Doses of diphenylcyclopropenone went to the patients' scalps weekly throughout the roughly 24-week study.

The TCR was taken from a man in his forties with alopecia areata. Some clones in this sample may be carry-over from other donors' samples. Sequencing was performed on whole blood, taken in connection with sensitization to the hapten diphenylcyclopropenone (DPC). This sequence joins TRBV7-2 and TRBJ1-2; no definite D call. CDR3 sequence reads: CASSLGAGSPNYGYTF. CDR3 DNA sequence: TGTGCCAGCAGCTTGGGTGCTGGCAGCCCTAACTATGGCTACACCTTC.